The 21 T cell receptor beta chains listed next were all sequenced from one sample in a study of shared clonotypes between healthy human individuals. Naive CD8 isolation took CD45RO-negative cells positively selected for CCR7 and excluded terminally differentiated effector memory CD45RA+ cells. Generated by immunoSEQ multiplex PCR, the TCRdb table keeps only in-frame clones and is missing some. This table holds millions of clones, approximately 94% found once. What was sequenced was naive CD8+ T cells from PBMCs. The origin of the receptors is a young man in good health. Some clones in this sample may be carry-over from other donors' samples.

J is TRBJ1-1 and V is TRBV15; no clear D gene. The CDR3 is 12 amino acids. Trimming pared 0 bases from V and 8 bases from J, leaving 7 bases between. In germline, CDR1 is LNHNV, CDR2 YYDKDF (reference sequence). The CDR3 bases are TGTGCCACCAGCAGAGATGCGTCGGAAGCTTTCTTT. It yields the protein CATSRDASEAFF.

The rearrangement joins TRBV29-1 to TRBJ2-3; a weak D match, TRBD1 (6 bases). Trimming took off 3 bases at V and 3 bases at J, with 16 bases between the two ends. This CDR3 comprises 15 residues. Germline lookup yields CDR1 SQVTM and CDR2 ANQGSEA. CDR3 in DNA: TGCAGCGTTGATCTCCAGGGGAGTGGGACAGATACGCAGTATTTT. Translating it yields CSVDLQGSGTDTQYF.

This clone was found a few times. This CDR3 is also generated by other DNA sequences in the sample. The genes are TRBV27 and TRBJ1-5; D is undetermined. The germline V and J ends were trimmed by 1 base and 4 bases, with 5 bases remaining between them. This CDR3 is built from 13 residues. Germline V gene sequence: CDR1 MNHEY, CDR2 SMNVEV (reference sequence). Written as DNA, the CDR3 is TGTGCCAGCAGTTTATTCCCAAATCAGCCCCAGCATTTT. Its protein product is CASSLFPNQPQHF.

The chain carries TRBV10-3 and TRBJ2-7; TRBD1 agrees at 9 bases. CDR3 length: 15 amino acids. The ends lost 3 bases at V and 5 bases at J; junction bases unmatched: 8. From germline, CDR1 is ENHRY and CDR2 SYGVKD. The CDR3 DNA reads as TGTGCCATCAGTGAAGGGACAGGGATTCTCAACGAGCAGTACTTC. The encoded protein is CAISEGTGILNEQYF.

J is TRBJ2-7 and V is TRBV27; 7 nucleotides line up with TRBD1. Germline CDR1 and CDR2: MNHEY and SMNVEV (reference sequence). The CDR3 spans 15 residues. The V segment lost 6 bases and the J segment 0 bases; nucleotides outside the gene matches: 8. As DNA, the CDR3 is TGTGCCAGCAGCGCTGGACAGGTCCTCTCCTACGAGCAGTACTTC. This codes for CASSAGQVLSYEQYF.

V usage is TRBV5-4 and J usage is TRBJ2-5; TRBD1 agrees at 10 bases. V was clipped by 4 bases and J by 2 bases; unmatched bases: 5. Germline CDR1 is SGHNT and CDR2 is YYREEE (reference sequence). The CDR3 length is 15 residues. CDR3 protein: CASSPGQGWQETQYF. The CDR3, as DNA: TGTGCCAGCAGCCCGGGACAGGGGTGGCAAGAGACCCAGTACTTC.

The chain carries TRBV4-1 and TRBJ2-7, with a possible D match to TRBD2 (5 bases). CDR1 is MGHRA, CDR2 YSYEKL, per germline. Trimming took 1 base from V and 0 from J, leaving 10 bases between them. The CDR3 is made up of 15 amino acids. The DNA of the CDR3 is TGCGCCAGCAGCCAAGGAGTAGGGAGCTCCTACGAGCAGTACTTC. It encodes CASSQGVGSSYEQYF.

The V and J genes are TRBV14 and TRBJ2-2, with TRBD2 matching over 7 bases. The CDR3 runs 17 residues. Germline loops: CDR1 SGHDN, CDR2 FVKESK. J gave up 5 bases and V 5 bases, and 14 bases lay outside the gene matches. CDR3 DNA: TGTGCCAGCAGCTCGGGGAGGGTAACCGCTCAAACCGGGGAGCTGTTTTTT. Amino acid sequence: CASSSGRVTAQTGELFF.

For the CDR3, the DNA is TGTGCCAGCAGCTTAGTTCGGGGGTACGATGAGCAGTTCTTC. It translates to CASSLVRGYDEQFF. The chain carries TRBV13 and TRBJ2-1; tentatively, D is TRBD2 (6 bases). CDR1 PRHDT and CDR2 FYEKMQ come from the germline V gene (reference sequence). This CDR3 has 14 amino acids. V was pared by 1 base and J by 8 bases, with 12 bases between. Drawing the rest from reference TRBV13 and TRBJ2-1, the complete variable domain is AAGVIQSPRHLIKEKRETATLKCYPIPRHDTVYWYQQGPGQDPQFLISFYEKMQSDKGSIPDRFSAQQFSDYHSELNMSSLELGDSALYFCASSLVRGYDEQFFGPGTRLTVL.

The chain carries TRBV27 and TRBJ1-2, with unresolved D. Germline-derived CDR1 and CDR2 are MNHEY and SMNVEV (reference sequence). The CDR3 runs 13 residues. Trimming removed 2 bases from V and 4 bases from J, with 8 bases in between. The CDR3 region has the DNA TGTGCCAGCAGTTTAAGCTTCTCCTATGGCTACACCTTC. Residues: CASSLSFSYGYTF.

This clone turned up a few times. The chain combines TRBV7-9 with TRBJ1-1; 7 nucleotides agree with TRBD1. Germline V gene sequence: CDR1 SEHNR, CDR2 FQNEAQ (reference sequence). With V trimmed by 3 bases and J by 1 base, 2 bases remained unmatched. The CDR3 loop spans 14 amino acids. CDR3 nucleotide sequence: TGTGCCAGCAGCTTGGGGACAGAGAACACTGAAGCTTTCTTT. Translation gives CASSLGTENTEAFF.

For the CDR3, the DNA is TGCGCCAGCAGCCTACCCCCCCTGGGTTGGGAAGATACGCAGTATTTT. Translated: CASSLPPLGWEDTQYF. The chain carries TRBV4-1 and TRBJ2-3; D is undetermined. The CDR3 extends over 16 amino acids. Germline-derived CDR1 and CDR2 are MGHRA and YSYEKL. V shed 4 bases and J shed 5 bases, with 19 bases lying between them.

This chain connects TRBV5-6 to TRBJ1-1, with D perhaps TRBD1 (6 bases). V lost 4 bases and J lost 7, with 20 bases in between. Germline CDR1 SGHDT, CDR2 YYEEEE. The CDR3 totals 15 residues. CDR3: CASSPISRTAGEAFF. DNA of the CDR3: TGTGCCAGCAGCCCTATTAGCAGGACAGCAGGTGAAGCTTTCTTT.

The chain has TRBV6-1 and TRBJ2-2; D possibly corresponds to TRBD1 (6 bases). CDR1 and CDR2 (germline): MNHNS, SASEGT. This CDR3 is 14 amino acids long. Trimming removed 1 base from V and 5 bases from J, with 8 bases in between. DNA for the CDR3: TGTGCCAGCAGTGAAGAGGGGGTGACCGGGGAGCTGTTTTTT. Translated, it gives CASSEEGVTGELFF.

This chain links TRBV7-6 with TRBJ1-5; no clear D gene. V was trimmed by 1 base and J by 7 bases, leaving 5 bases between them. Germline CDR1 reads SGHVS; CDR2 reads FNYEAQ. The CDR3 is 12 amino acids. The CDR3 sequence is CASSLDYQPQHF. The CDR3 DNA sequence: TGTGCCAGCAGCTTAGATTACCAGCCCCAGCATTTT.

The chain couples TRBV5-6 to TRBJ1-5, with a tentative D call TRBD1 (5 bases). The CDR3 runs 14 residues. Per germline, CDR1 SGHDT and CDR2 YYEEEE. V dropped 1 base and J dropped 4 bases, with 9 bases sitting between them. The CDR3, as DNA: TGTGCCAGCAGCTTGAAGGGACCGAATCAGCCCCAGCATTTT. Its translation is CASSLKGPNQPQHF.

This clone was seen a few times. The CDR3 reads CASGLFGNTIYF. The CDR3 DNA is TGTGCCAGCGGCCTGTTTGGAAACACCATATATTTT. The chain couples TRBV2 to TRBJ1-3; D unresolved. Germline CDR1 and CDR2: SNHLY and FYNNEI. This CDR3 has 12 amino acids. The germline V and J ends were trimmed by 8 bases and 3 bases, with 8 bases remaining between them.

V and J are TRBV20-1 and TRBJ2-2; D is unresolved. CDR1 and CDR2 from the germline V gene are DFQATT and SNEGSKA (reference sequence). Trimming removed 6 bases at V and 5 bases at J, with 7 bases between. The CDR3 loop spans 11 amino acids. The CDR3 DNA reads as TGCAGTGCCCACGGAACCGGGGAGCTGTTTTTT. Translation: CSAHGTGELFF.

The chain uses TRBV10-1 and TRBJ1-1; D ambiguous. Germline values: CDR1 WNHNN, CDR2 SYGVQD (reference sequence). The germline V and J ends were trimmed by 3 bases and 1 base, with 3 bases remaining between them. The CDR3 is made up of 12 amino acids. The CDR3 DNA sequence: TGCGCCAGCAGTGATTGGAACACTGAAGCTTTCTTT. As protein: CASSDWNTEAFF.

The chain has TRBV28 and TRBJ2-6; 7 bases line up with TRBD1. The CDR3 loop spans 17 amino acids. Germline CDR1 is MDHEN and CDR2 is SYDVKM. With V trimmed by 8 bases and J by 0 bases, 10 bases remained unmatched. The CDR3 DNA follows: TGTGCCAGCCGCTCTCGGGACAGCAGCTCTGGGGCCAACGTCCTGACTTTC. This translates into CASRSRDSSSGANVLTF.

CDR3 nucleotides: TGTGCCAGCAGTTTATCCCCCCTGGGCTACGAGCAGTACTTC. Translating gives CASSLSPLGYEQYF. The V and J genes are TRBV28 and TRBJ2-7, with D unresolved. Deletions cut 1 base from V and 3 bases from J, with 10 bases between. Germline V gene lookup returns CDR1 MDHEN and CDR2 SYDVKM. The CDR3 covers 14 residues.